This T cell receptor (beta chain) was obtained from a study of T cell changes during pregnancy in multiple sclerosis. The germline CDR1 and CDR2 sequences are SGHTA and FQGNSA. This CDR3 has 14 amino acids. Trimming at V came to 5 bases and at J to 5 bases, leaving 8 bases not matched to a gene. Here immunoSEQ multiplex PCR was the method, and the copy in TCRdb shows in-frame clones only, minus some. Of fewer than 85,000 clones detected, roughly 92% appear once; the ten largest clones hold 2%. The specimen was peripheral blood, collected in the second trimester of pregnancy. This TCR came from a female donor with multiple sclerosis, enrolled in a pregnancy study. The chain recombines TRBV7-2 with TRBJ2-7, with 8 bases fitting TRBD2. CDR3 region: CASSPSGRGNEQYF. CDR3 DNA: TGTGCCAGCAGCCCAAGCGGGAGAGGCAACGAGCAGTACTTC.